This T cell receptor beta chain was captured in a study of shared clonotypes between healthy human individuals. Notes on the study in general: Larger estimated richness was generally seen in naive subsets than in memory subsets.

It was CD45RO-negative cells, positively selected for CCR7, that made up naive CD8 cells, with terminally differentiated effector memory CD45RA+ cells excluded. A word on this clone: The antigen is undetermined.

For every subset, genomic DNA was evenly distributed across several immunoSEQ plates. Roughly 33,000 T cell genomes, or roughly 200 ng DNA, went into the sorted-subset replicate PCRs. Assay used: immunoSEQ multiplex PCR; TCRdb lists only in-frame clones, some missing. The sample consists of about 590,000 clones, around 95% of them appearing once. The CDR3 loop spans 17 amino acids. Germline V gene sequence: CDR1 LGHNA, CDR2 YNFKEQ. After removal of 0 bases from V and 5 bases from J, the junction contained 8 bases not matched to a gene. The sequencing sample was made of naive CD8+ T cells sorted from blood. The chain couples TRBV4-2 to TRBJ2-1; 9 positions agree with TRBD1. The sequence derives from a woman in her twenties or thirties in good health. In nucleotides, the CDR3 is TGTGCCAGCAGCCAAGAGGTGGGGACAGGGAAAAACAATGAGCAGTTCTTC. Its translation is CASSQEVGTGKNNEQFF.